This entry lists 15 T cell receptor beta chains sequenced from one sample in a study of tumor-infiltrating lymphocytes in primary liver carcinoma. Researchers generated TCR beta cDNA from approximately 450 ng of total RNA, relying on a constant-region primer. Employing slightly modified ARM-PCR, three nested multiplex PCR rounds were run, and these gave rise to the TCR beta libraries. Running around 10 cycles apiece, the first two PCR rounds relied on TRBV1-TRBV30 forward primers together with a C-beta reverse primer. TCRdb analysed the multiplex PCR reads with MiXCR anew, one entry per CDR3 protein. The table records fewer than 350,000 distinct CDR3 sequences, around three fifths of them present only once. Alongside blood RNA obtained from unsorted whole blood, germline DNA was also extracted. The specimen sequenced was peripheral blood. These receptors were collected from a man aged 35 to 55 with primary liver carcinoma and hepatitis B virus infection.

As regards this clonotype: An end of the junction does not agree with germline; a read error may underlie this. V usage is TRBV28 and J usage is TRBJ2-1; 7 positions agree with TRBD1. The germline CDR1 and CDR2 sequences are MDHEN and SYDVKM. The CDR3 is 14 residues long. The CDR3 here is CANSFGQVYNEQFF. CDR3 coding DNA: TGTGCCAACAGTTTTGGACAGGTTTACAATGAGCAGTTCTTC.

This clonotype was observed many times. The chain's CDR3 is CASSQGLAGPYNEQFF. Here the CDR3 DNA reads TGTGCCAGCAGCCAGGGATTAGCGGGACCCTACAATGAGCAGTTCTTC. This sequence joins TRBV6-5 and TRBJ2-1; 8 bases fit TRBD2. CDR1 is MNHEY and CDR2 is SVGAGI in the germline V gene. The trim removed 6 bases at V and 2 bases at J, leaving 9 bases unmatched. The CDR3 is 16 residues long.

A note on this clonotype: A much larger clone differs from this one at a single base, so this may be a read error. Here the CDR3 omits its conserved ending phenylalanine or tryptophan, so a read error is the likely source. The limits of the CDR3 on the DNA are not certain, so only TCRdb's listed CDR3 is given. The chain uses TRBV28 and TRBJ2-1; the table's D gene call, TRBD2, was not cross checked with the DNA. The germline V gene has CDR1 MDHEN and CDR2 SYDVKM. The CDR3 extends over 14 residues, inclusive of both ends. The CDR3 protein is CASSPPGTSGISFY.

The chain employs TRBV6-2 or TRBV6-3 and TRBJ2-7; D may be TRBD1 or TRBD2 (5 bases each). The CDR3 has 16 amino acids. The germline V gene has CDR1 MNHEY and CDR2 SVGEGT. V lost 7 bases to trimming and J lost 0 bases, with 19 bases between them. CDR3 nucleotides: TGTGCCAGCATCTCTAGGGACGGAGCCCCCTCCTACGAGCAGTACTTC. Translated, it gives CASISRDGAPSYEQYF.

The rearrangement uses TRBV6-1 and TRBJ2-1; TRBD2 matches at 8 bases. The ends lost 4 bases at V and 2 bases at J; junction bases unmatched: 4. Germline loops: CDR1 MNHNS, CDR2 SASEGT. The CDR3 covers 15 residues. The DNA of the CDR3 is TGTGCCAGCAGTGTTGTTAGCGGGACCTACAATGAGCAGTTCTTC. Amino acid sequence: CASSVVSGTYNEQFF.

About this clonotype: This may be a read error, as it is one base from a much larger clone. The chain couples TRBV14 to TRBJ2-7, with D possibly TRBD2 on 6 matching bases. Trimming took 4 bases from V and 3 from J, leaving 13 bases between them. Germline assignment: CDR1 SGHDN and CDR2 FVKESK. The CDR3 runs to 14 residues. CDR3 nucleotide sequence: TGTGCCAGCAGCCCGCTTTCGGGACTCTACGAGCAGTACTTC. Protein sequence: CASSPLSGLYEQYF.

The table lists this clonotype with a count of one. The chain has TRBV7-9 and TRBJ1-3; no clear D. V shed 1 base and J shed 2 bases, with 9 bases lying between them. This CDR3 has 15 amino acids. CDR1 SEHNR and CDR2 FQNEAQ come from the germline V gene (reference sequence). The CDR3 sequence: CASSLDAATGNTIYF. As DNA, the CDR3 is TGTGCCAGCAGCTTAGATGCGGCCACTGGAAACACCATATATTTT.

This clonotype appeared a few times. The V call is TRBV30, the J call TRBJ2-2; D is perhaps TRBD1 or TRBD2 (5 bases each). V lost 1 base, J lost 1 base, and 10 bases lay in between. Germline V CDR1 and CDR2: GTSNPN, SVGIG (reference sequence). The CDR3 has 15 amino acids. CDR3 sequence (DNA): TGTGCCTGGAGTGGGGGACGACTGAACACCGGGGAGCTGTTTTTT. Its protein product is CAWSGGRLNTGELFF.

Concerning this clonotype: Germline and junction disagree at one end, which may indicate a read error. The chain's CDR3 is CTSTLQGDTEAFF. The CDR3 DNA sequence: TGTACCAGCACCCTACAAGGGGACACTGAAGCTTTCTTT. The chain uses TRBV12-3 or TRBV12-4 and TRBJ1-1; maybe TRBD1 (5 bases). The CDR3 loop spans 13 amino acids.

There are a few counts of this clonotype. V is TRBV11-2 and J is TRBJ2-1; TRBD2 agrees at 8 bases. Germline CDR1 is SGHAT and CDR2 is FQNNGV. The trim removed 2 bases at V and 4 bases at J, leaving 7 bases unmatched. The CDR3 has 16 residues. CDR3 sequence reads: CASSLLAGGYYNEQFF. The CDR3 DNA is TGTGCCAGCAGCTTACTGGCGGGAGGTTATTACAATGAGCAGTTCTTC.

As concerns this clonotype: The final CDR3 position lacks the conserved phenylalanine or tryptophan, pointing to a likely read error. The V gene is TRBV6-5, the J gene TRBJ1-6; D not resolved. Trimming took 5 bases from V and 0 from J, leaving 11 bases between them. The CDR3 runs 16 residues. CDR1 and CDR2 from the germline V gene are MNHEY and SVGAGI. CDR3 DNA sequence: TGTGCCAGCAGTAAAGGACTGAGCTCCTATAATTCACCCCTCCACTAT. This codes for CASSKGLSSYNSPLHY.

There are a few counts of this clonotype. A much bigger clone sits one base away, suggesting this may be a read error. V is TRBV29-1 and J is TRBJ2-3, with a weak D call TRBD1 (5 bases). Germline CDR1 SQVTM, CDR2 ANQGSEA. The CDR3 has 12 amino acids. The ends were cut back, 5 bases at V and 6 bases at J, with 12 bases in the middle. CDR3 in amino acids: CSVSMGQDTQYF. DNA for the CDR3: TGCAGCGTTTCCATGGGGCAGGATACGCAGTATTTT.

The chain links TRBV29-1 to TRBJ2-3; D is unclear. Germline assignment: CDR1 SQVTM and CDR2 ANQGSEA. V was trimmed by 7 bases and J by 6 bases, leaving 17 bases between them. The CDR3 has 13 amino acids. CDR3 in amino acids: CSADEVVGDTQYF. In nucleotides, the CDR3 is TGCAGCGCTGACGAAGTGGTCGGGGATACGCAGTATTTT.

Regarding this clonotype: This may be a read error, as it is one base from a much larger clone. CDR3 region: CASSTPGSHKEQFF. DNA for the CDR3: TGTGCCAGCAGCACACCGGGATCTCACAAAGAGCAGTTCTTC. V and J are TRBV4-2 and TRBJ2-1; D is possibly TRBD2 (5 bases). The CDR3 length is 14 residues. The V gene's germline CDR1 is LGHNA and CDR2 YNFKEQ.

This clonotype was recorded many times. CDR3 bases: TGCGCCAGCAAATCAAATAGCCGTCTTAGCACAGATACGCAGTATTTT. It specifies CASKSNSRLSTDTQYF. The J gene is TRBJ2-3, the V gene TRBV4-1; no clear D. The CDR3 has 16 residues. Trimming cost V 7 bases and J 0 bases, with 17 bases left between them. CDR1 is MGHRA and CDR2 is YSYEKL in the germline V gene.